This TCR beta chain was recovered during a study of memory CD4+ T cells and cytomegalovirus serostatus. Background on the study: Healthy Belgian adult donors included roughly ten CMV-positive and some 24 CMV-negative people.

Germline CDR1 reads SEHNR; CDR2 reads FQNEAQ (reference sequence). The CDR3 covers 14 residues. The V end was cut by 2 bases, the J end by 4 bases, with 12 bases between. In regard to this clone: Antigen unknown.

The sort gate was single viable CD3+CD4+CD8-CD45RO+ cells for memory CD4+ T cells. TCRdb keeps only in-frame clones here, not all; method: immunoSEQ multiplex PCR. The data show about 73,000 clones, roughly 78% seen once. Findings of the study overall: Each of roughly 65 CMV-associated TCRbeta sequences occurred in one to five individuals.

The chain couples TRBV7-9 to TRBJ2-7; D call uncertain. This sequence originates from an adult in good health and CMV-seropositive. Sequencing was performed on memory CD4+ T cells from blood. The DNA for the CDR3 is TGTGCCAGCAGCTTAATGGGGAAGCCATACGAGCAGTACTTC. Translation gives CASSLMGKPYEQYF.